The sequence of this T cell receptor (beta chain) was determined in a study of shared clonotypes between healthy human individuals. The data were produced by immunoSEQ multiplex PCR, yet TCRdb's version contains in-frame clones alone and is incomplete. The sample comprises about 2.1 million clones, 93% of which are singletons, and approximately 1.6% rests with the top ten. J gave up 5 bases and V 4 bases, and 13 bases lay outside the gene matches. This CDR3 spans 17 amino acids. Germline V gene sequence: CDR1 SGDLS, CDR2 YYNGEE. Naive CD8 cells comprised CD45RO-negative, CCR7-positively selected cells, excluding terminally differentiated effector memory CD45RA+ cells.

Source material: naive CD8+ T cells from PBMCs. The source of this sequence is a young man in good health. Some clones in this sample may be carry-over from other donors' samples. The chain recombines TRBV9 with TRBJ1-1, with TRBD1 matching over 11 bases. Written as DNA, the CDR3 is TGTGCCAGCAGCCCCCGAGGGGGGACAGGGGGTCGAACTGAAGCTTTCTTT. The encoded protein is CASSPRGGTGGRTEAFF.